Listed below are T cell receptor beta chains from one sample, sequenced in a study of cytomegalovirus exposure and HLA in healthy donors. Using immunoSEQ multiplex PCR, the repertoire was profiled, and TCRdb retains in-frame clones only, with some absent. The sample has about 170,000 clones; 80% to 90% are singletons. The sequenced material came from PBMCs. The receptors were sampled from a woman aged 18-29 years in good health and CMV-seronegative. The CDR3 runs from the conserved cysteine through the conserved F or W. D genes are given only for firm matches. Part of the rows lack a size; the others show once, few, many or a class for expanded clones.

TGTGCCAGCAGCTTGACATCCCGGGGGAAGGTATACTTC	CASSLTSRGKVYF	-	TRBJ2-5	TRBV5-7	-
TGCGCCAGCAGATCGACTAGCGACAATTACAATGAGCAGTTCTTC	CASRSTSDNYNEQFF	TRBD2	TRBJ2-1	TRBV4-1	-
TGTGCCAGCAGCTACCGGGGGGAGCAGTTCTTC	CASSYRGEQFF	-	TRBJ2-1	TRBV7-2	-
TGTGCCAGTAATCCAAGATTTGGGACAGAAGACACCGGGGAGCTGTTTTTT	CASNPRFGTEDTGELFF	TRBD1	TRBJ2-2	TRBV19	-
TGTGCCAGCAGCCCTAGCACAGATACGCAGTATTTT	CASSPSTDTQYF	-	TRBJ2-3	TRBV28	-
TGTGCCAGCTCCTCCGGGACAGGGGGTGGAACTGAAGCTTTCTTT	CASSSGTGGGTEAFF	TRBD1	TRBJ1-1	TRBV18	-
TGTGCCAGCAGTTCTACAGGGGCTGGGGCCAACGTCCTGACTTTC	CASSSTGAGANVLTF	TRBD1	TRBJ2-6	TRBV6-5	-
TGTGCCAGCAGCGTAACGGGAGGGGTAGATACGCAGTATTTT	CASSVTGGVDTQYF	TRBD2	TRBJ2-3	TRBV9	-
TGTGCCAGCAGTGAGGGTATCGGGGATAGCAATCAGCCCCAGCATTTT	CASSEGIGDSNQPQHF	-	TRBJ1-5	TRBV6-1	-
TGTGCCAGCAGCTTAGATATCGGGAGGGCCGGCACAGATACGCAGTATTTT	CASSLDIGRAGTDTQYF	TRBD2	TRBJ2-3	TRBV7-2	-
TGTGCCAGTATCCCCAATGGGCAGATAACGGACACCATATATTTT	CASIPNGQITDTIYF	-	TRBJ1-3	TRBV19	-
TGTGCCAGCAGCTTAGGCTGGGGACAGGGGGTCGGTTTGGGAGAGACCCAGTACTTC	CASSLGWGQGVGLGETQYF	TRBD1	TRBJ2-5	TRBV7-2	-
TGTGCCAGCAGTCCGAACTGGGGCGGTAGCTCTGGGGCCAACGTCCTGACTTTC	CASSPNWGGSSGANVLTF	-	TRBJ2-6	TRBV28	once
TGTTCCAGCAGCTTAGTGAGGACTGAAGCTTTCTTT	CSSSLVRTEAFF	-	TRBJ1-1	TRBV7-9	-
TGTGCCAGCAGCTTAGGCTATCGGGAAGATACGCAGTATTTT	CASSLGYREDTQYF	-	TRBJ2-3	TRBV7-9	-
TGTGCCAGCAGCACAGAGACCTACGAGCAGTACTTC	CASSTETYEQYF	-	TRBJ2-7	TRBV2	-
TGTGCCAGCAGCCGCTGGACTAGCGGGACGGGGAAAGATACGCAGTATTTT	CASSRWTSGTGKDTQYF	TRBD2	TRBJ2-3	TRBV7-2	-
TGTGCCAGTCGAGCGGGACCGAGCGGTGGCTACACCTTC	CASRAGPSGGYTF	-	TRBJ1-2	TRBV28	-
TGTGCCAGCAGTCCTGGGACTAGCGGGAGAGAAGAGACCCAGTACTTC	CASSPGTSGREETQYF	TRBD2	TRBJ2-5	TRBV28	once
TGCGCCAGCAGCTCATGGACAGGGGTGAACACTGAAGCTTTCTTT	CASSSWTGVNTEAFF	TRBD1	TRBJ1-1	TRBV5-1	-
TGTGCCAGTAGTGACACGGGAGTACCGGGCACAGATACGCAGTATTTT	CASSDTGVPGTDTQYF	-	TRBJ2-3	TRBV19	-
TGTGCCAGCTCCCGGATGGGACAGGGGGCAACTGAAGCTTTCTTT	CASSRMGQGATEAFF	TRBD1	TRBJ1-1	TRBV18	once
TGCAGCGTTGAACAGGGCGGGAACACTGAAGCTTTCTTT	CSVEQGGNTEAFF	-	TRBJ1-1	TRBV29-1	few
TGTGCCAGCACCCAGGGGGGAGCCAGAGTTACAGAGGCTTTCTTT	CASTQGGARVTEAFF	TRBD1	TRBJ1-1	TRBV2	-
TGTGCCAGCAGATCTCACAGCTCTGGGGAGCAGTACTTC	CASRSHSSGEQYF	-	TRBJ2-7	TRBV28	-